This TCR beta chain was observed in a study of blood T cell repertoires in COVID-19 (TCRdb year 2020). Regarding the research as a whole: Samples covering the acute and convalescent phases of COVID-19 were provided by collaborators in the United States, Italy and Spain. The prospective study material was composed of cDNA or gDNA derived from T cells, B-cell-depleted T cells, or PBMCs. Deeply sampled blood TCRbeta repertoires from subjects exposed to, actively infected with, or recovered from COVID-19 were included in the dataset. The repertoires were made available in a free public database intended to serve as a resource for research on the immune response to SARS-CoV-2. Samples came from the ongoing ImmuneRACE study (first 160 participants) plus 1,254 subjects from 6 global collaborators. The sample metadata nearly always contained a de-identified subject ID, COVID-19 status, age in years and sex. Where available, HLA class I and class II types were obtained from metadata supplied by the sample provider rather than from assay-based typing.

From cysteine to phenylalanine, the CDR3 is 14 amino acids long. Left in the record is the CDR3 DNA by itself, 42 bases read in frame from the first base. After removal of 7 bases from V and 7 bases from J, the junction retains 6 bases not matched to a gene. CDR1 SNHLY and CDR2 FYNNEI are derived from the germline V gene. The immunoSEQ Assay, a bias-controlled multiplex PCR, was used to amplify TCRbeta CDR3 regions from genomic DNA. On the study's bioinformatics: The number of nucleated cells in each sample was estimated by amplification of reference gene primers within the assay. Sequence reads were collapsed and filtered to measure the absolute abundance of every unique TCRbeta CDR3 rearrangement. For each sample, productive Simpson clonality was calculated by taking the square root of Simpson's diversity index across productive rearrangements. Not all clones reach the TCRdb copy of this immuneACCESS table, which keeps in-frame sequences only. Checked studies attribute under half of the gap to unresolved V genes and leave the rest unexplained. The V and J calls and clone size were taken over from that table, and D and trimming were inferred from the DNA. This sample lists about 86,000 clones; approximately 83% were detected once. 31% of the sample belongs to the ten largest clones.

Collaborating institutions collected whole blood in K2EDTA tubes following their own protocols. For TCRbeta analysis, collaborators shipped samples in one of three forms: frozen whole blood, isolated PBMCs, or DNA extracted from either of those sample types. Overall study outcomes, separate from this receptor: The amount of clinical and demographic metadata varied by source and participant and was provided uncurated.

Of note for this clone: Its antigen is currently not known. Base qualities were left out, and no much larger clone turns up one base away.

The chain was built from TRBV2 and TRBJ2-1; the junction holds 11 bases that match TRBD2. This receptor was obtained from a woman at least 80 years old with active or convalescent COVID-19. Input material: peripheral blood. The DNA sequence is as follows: TGTGCCAGCAAGTGGCTAGCGGGAGGTAATGAGCAGTTCTTC. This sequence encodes CASKWLAGGNEQFF. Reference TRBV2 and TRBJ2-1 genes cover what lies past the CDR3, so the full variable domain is EPEVTQTPSHQVTQMGQEVILRCVPISNHLYFYWYRQILGQKVEFLVSFYNNEISEKSEIFDDQFSVERPDGSNFTLKIRSTKLEDSAMYFCASKWLAGGNEQFFGPGTRLTVL.